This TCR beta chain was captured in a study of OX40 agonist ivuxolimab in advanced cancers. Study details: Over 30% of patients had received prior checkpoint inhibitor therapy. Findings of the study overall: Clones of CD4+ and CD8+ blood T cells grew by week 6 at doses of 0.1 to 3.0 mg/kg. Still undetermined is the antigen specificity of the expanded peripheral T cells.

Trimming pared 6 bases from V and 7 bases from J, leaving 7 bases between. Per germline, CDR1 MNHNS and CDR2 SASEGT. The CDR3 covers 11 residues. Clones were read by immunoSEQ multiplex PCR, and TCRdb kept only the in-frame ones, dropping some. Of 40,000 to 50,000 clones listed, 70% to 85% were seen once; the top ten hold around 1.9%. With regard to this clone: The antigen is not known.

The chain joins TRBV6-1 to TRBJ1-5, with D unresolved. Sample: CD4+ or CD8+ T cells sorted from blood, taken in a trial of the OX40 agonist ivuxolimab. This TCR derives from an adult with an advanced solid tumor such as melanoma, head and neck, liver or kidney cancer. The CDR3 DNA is TGTGCCAGCAGGGGAGGCCAGCCCCAGCATTTT. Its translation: CASRGGQPQHF.